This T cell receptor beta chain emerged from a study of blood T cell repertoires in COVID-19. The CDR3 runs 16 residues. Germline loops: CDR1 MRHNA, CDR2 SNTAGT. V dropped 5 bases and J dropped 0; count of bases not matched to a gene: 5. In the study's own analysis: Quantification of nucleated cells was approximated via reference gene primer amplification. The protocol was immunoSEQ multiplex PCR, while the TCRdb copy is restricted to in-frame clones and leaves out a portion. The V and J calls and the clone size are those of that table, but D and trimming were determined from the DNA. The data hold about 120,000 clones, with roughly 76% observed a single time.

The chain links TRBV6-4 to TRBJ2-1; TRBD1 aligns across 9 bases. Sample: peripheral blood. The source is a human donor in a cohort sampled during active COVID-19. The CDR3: CASSRQGESSYNEQFF. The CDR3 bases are TGTGCCAGCAGTCGACAGGGGGAGAGCTCCTACAATGAGCAGTTCTTC.